The rows below give T cell receptor beta chains drawn from one sample of a study of blood T cell repertoires in COVID-19. The protocol was immunoSEQ multiplex PCR, while the TCRdb copy is restricted to in-frame clones and leaves out a portion. The profile shows roughly 570,000 clones, about 89% of them singletons. The material sequenced was peripheral blood. These receptors all come from a woman in her forties or fifties with COVID-19, enrolled during active disease. The CDR3 runs from the conserved cysteine through the conserved F or W. Fields, in order: clone size, J gene, V gene, D gene, CDR3 protein, CDR3 DNA. D genes are given only for firm matches. Where a row states a size, it is once, few, many or the class of an expanded clone; other rows omit it.

size: .; J: TRBJ2-5; V: TRBV29-1; D: TRBD1; CDR3: CSVENTGESETQYF; DNA: TGCAGCGTTGAAAACACAGGGGAATCAGAGACCCAGTACTTC
size: .; J: TRBJ1-5; V: TRBV19; D: TRBD1; CDR3: CASSIVGQGEGQPQHF; DNA: TGTGCCAGTAGTATAGTGGGACAGGGTGAGGGTCAGCCCCAGCATTTT
size: .; J: TRBJ2-7; V: TRBV5-1; D: TRBD1; CDR3: CASSLEGQVSYEQYF; DNA: TGCGCCAGCAGCTTGGAGGGACAGGTCTCCTACGAGCAGTACTTC
size: .; J: TRBJ1-2; V: TRBV5-1; D: .; CDR3: CASSVDGRGRSGYTF; DNA: TGCGCCAGCAGCGTCGATGGGAGGGGCCGGAGTGGCTACACCTTC
size: .; J: TRBJ2-7; V: TRBV24-1; D: TRBD1; CDR3: CATLNRDSKTYEQYF; DNA: TGTGCCACCCTGAACCGGGACAGTAAAACCTACGAGCAGTACTTC
size: few; J: TRBJ2-7; V: TRBV2; D: .; CDR3: CASSGLLGDEQYF; DNA: TGTGCCAGCAGTGGGCTCCTCGGGGACGAGCAGTACTTC
size: .; J: TRBJ1-2; V: TRBV2; D: TRBD1; CDR3: CARPRTGDYGYTF; DNA: TGTGCCAGGCCCCGGACAGGGGATTATGGCTACACCTTC
size: .; J: TRBJ1-1; V: TRBV29-1; D: .; CDR3: CSSGGVLGTEAFF; DNA: TGCAGTTCGGGGGGGGTACTGGGCACTGAAGCTTTCTTT
size: .; J: TRBJ2-7; V: TRBV6-5; D: TRBD1; CDR3: CASSYMGQPFEEQYF; DNA: TGTGCCAGCAGTTACATGGGACAGCCCTTTGAGGAGCAGTACTTC
size: .; J: TRBJ1-1; V: TRBV12-3/TRBV12-4; D: TRBD1; CDR3: CASSPIPDREAFF; DNA: TGTGCCAGCAGTCCCATTCCGGACAGGGAAGCTTTCTTT
size: .; J: TRBJ2-7; V: TRBV2; D: TRBD1; CDR3: CASSYTGQGNEQYF; DNA: TGTGCCAGCAGTTATACGGGACAGGGAAACGAGCAGTACTTC
size: .; J: TRBJ2-3; V: TRBV19; D: TRBD2; CDR3: CASSQRGGTDTQYF; DNA: TGTGCCAGTAGTCAGCGGGGCGGCACAGATACGCAGTATTTT
size: .; J: TRBJ2-2; V: TRBV11-3; D: .; CDR3: CASSLVSRGTGELFF; DNA: TGTGCCAGCAGCTTAGTGAGTCGGGGGACCGGGGAGCTGTTTTTT
size: .; J: TRBJ1-4; V: TRBV7-9; D: .; CDR3: CASSKFGTNEKLFF; DNA: TGTGCCAGCAGCAAGTTTGGCACTAATGAAAAACTGTTTTTT